These 3 T cell receptor beta chains originate from one sample sequenced in a study of shared clonotypes between healthy human individuals. Data came from immunoSEQ multiplex PCR; TCRdb stores just in-frame clones and leaves some out. The repertoire has roughly 640,000 clones, 74% of them found once; the top ten carry 1.5% to 2%. The sequencing sample was made of memory CD4+ T cells sorted from blood. Regarding subset: CD45RA-negative fraction. Receptor source: a woman between 25 and 40 years old in good health.

The chain links TRBV28 to TRBJ1-5; no reliable D call. CDR1 is MDHEN and CDR2 is SYDVKM in the germline V gene. The CDR3 spans 16 residues. The ends were cut back, 6 bases at V and 1 base at J, with 16 bases in the middle. DNA of the CDR3: TGTGCCAGCAGACTTACCCTAATTACGAGCAATCAGCCCCAGCATTTT. The encoded protein is CASRLTLITSNQPQHF. The whole variable domain, remainder taken from reference TRBV28 and TRBJ1-5, is DVKVTQSSRYLVKRTGEKVFLECVQDMDHENMFWYRQDPGLGLRLIYFSYDVKMKEKGDIPEGYSVSREKKERFSLILESASTNQTSMYLCASRLTLITSNQPQHFGDGTRLSIL.

This chain joins TRBV6-1 and TRBJ2-7; tentatively, D is TRBD2 (6 bases). Germline V CDR1 and CDR2: MNHNS, SASEGT. CDR3 length: 14 amino acids. V lost 2 bases to trimming and J lost 9 bases, with 17 bases between them. CDR3 region: CASSEPWQQEGQYF. Written as DNA, the CDR3 is TGTGCCAGCAGTGAACCCTGGCAGCAGGAGGGGCAGTACTTC.

The rearrangement joins TRBV27 to TRBJ1-1; D gene unclear. There are 14 residues in the CDR3. CDR1 and CDR2 (germline): MNHEY, SMNVEV (reference sequence). V gave up 3 bases and J gave up 6 bases, with 14 bases separating them. CDR3: CASSFYKGAPEAFF. The CDR3 bases are TGTGCCAGCAGTTTCTACAAGGGAGCACCTGAAGCTTTCTTT.